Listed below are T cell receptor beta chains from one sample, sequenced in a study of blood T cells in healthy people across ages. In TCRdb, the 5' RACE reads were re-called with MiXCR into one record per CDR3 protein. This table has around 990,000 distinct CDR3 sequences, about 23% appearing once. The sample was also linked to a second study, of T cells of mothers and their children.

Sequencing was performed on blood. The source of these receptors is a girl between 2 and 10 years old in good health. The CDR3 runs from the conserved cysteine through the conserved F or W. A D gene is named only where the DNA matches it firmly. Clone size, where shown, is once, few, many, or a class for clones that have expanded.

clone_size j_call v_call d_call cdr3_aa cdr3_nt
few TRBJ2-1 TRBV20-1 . CSARADTYYYF TGCAGTGCTAGAGCGGACACCTATTACTACTTC
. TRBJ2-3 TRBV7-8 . CASSKHADTQYF TGTGCCAGCAGCAAACATGCGGATACGCAGTATTTT
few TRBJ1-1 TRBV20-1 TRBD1 CSAKGGDEAFF TGCAGTGCTAAAGGGGGCGATGAAGCTTTCTTT
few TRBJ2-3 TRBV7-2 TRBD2 CASSSPLAGGVDTQYF TGTGCCAGCAGCTCCCCCTTGGCGGGAGGAGTAGATACGCAGTATTTT
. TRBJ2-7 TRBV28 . CASSPPPVTSSLYEQYF TGTGCCAGCAGTCCACCGCCCGTGACCTCCTCCCTCTACGAGCAGTACTTC
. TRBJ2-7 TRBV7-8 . CACSLADRPDEQYF TGTGCCTGCAGCTTAGCGGACAGGCCTGACGAGCAGTACTTC
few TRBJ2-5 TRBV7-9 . CASSLAAFQYF TGTGCCAGCAGCTTAGCGGCGTTCCAGTACTTC
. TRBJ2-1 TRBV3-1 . CASSHTETDEQFF TGTGCCAGCAGCCACACGGAGACGGATGAGCAGTTCTTC
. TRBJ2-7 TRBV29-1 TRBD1 CSTSGQGTHEQYF TGCAGCACAAGTGGACAGGGGACCCACGAGCAGTACTTC
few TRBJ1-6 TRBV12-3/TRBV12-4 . CASSPTGATYNSPLHF TGTGCCAGCAGTCCCACCGGGGCAACCTATAATTCACCCCTCCACTTT
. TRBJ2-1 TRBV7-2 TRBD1 CASSLRGRTGAYNEQFF TGTGCCAGCAGCTTGAGGGGCCGGACAGGGGCATACAATGAGCAGTTCTTC
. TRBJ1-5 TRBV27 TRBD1 CASRVGDRGSNQPQHF TGTGCCAGCAGAGTCGGAGACAGGGGGAGCAATCAGCCCCAGCATTTT
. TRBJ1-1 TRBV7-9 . CASSLVGTERSAFF TGTGCCAGCAGCTTAGTGGGGACCGAGCGTAGCGCTTTCTTT
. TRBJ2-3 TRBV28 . CASRYPGGGKFADTQYF TGTGCCAGCAGATACCCAGGAGGGGGAAAGTTCGCAGATACGCAGTATTTT
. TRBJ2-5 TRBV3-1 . CASSQGLALQETQYF TGTGCCAGCAGCCAAGGACTCGCGCTTCAAGAGACCCAGTACTTC
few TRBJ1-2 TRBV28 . CASRKEREGGYTF TGTGCCAGCAGGAAGGAGAGGGAGGGTGGCTACACCTTC
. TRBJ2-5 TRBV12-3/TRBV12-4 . CASSPTEKETQYF TGTGCCAGCAGCCCGACCGAGAAAGAGACCCAGTACTTC
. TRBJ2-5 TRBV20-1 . CSAAPGTTSVNQETQYF TGCAGTGCTGCACCCGGAACGACCAGCGTGAACCAAGAGACCCAGTACTTC
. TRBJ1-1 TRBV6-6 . CASSYNLVRNTEAFF TGTGCCAGCAGTTACAATCTGGTTAGGAACACTGAAGCTTTCTTT
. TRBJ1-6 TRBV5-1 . CASSLGLRTNSPLHF TGCGCCAGCAGCTTGGGTTTGCGGACCAATTCACCCCTCCACTTT
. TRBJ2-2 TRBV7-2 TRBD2 CASSQSGAGELFF TGTGCCAGCAGCCAAAGCGGGGCCGGGGAGCTGTTTTTT
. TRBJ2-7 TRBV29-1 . CSVVGPGTAAYEQYF TGCAGCGTTGTCGGCCCCGGGACTGCCGCCTACGAGCAGTACTTC
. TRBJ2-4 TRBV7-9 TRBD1 CASSPQRGQGLGRAFQYF TGTGCCAGCAGCCCCCAGCGGGGACAGGGATTGGGCCGGGCCTTTCAGTACTTC
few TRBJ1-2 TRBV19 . CASSMTAYGYTF TGTGCCAGTAGTATGACGGCTTATGGCTACACCTTC
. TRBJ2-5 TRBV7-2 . CASSPPPGLPPYF TGTGCCAGCAGCCCTCCCCCGGGCCTCCCACCGTACTTC
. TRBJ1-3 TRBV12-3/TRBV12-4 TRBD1 CASSIQGKTGDTIYF TGTGCCAGCAGTATACAGGGGAAGACTGGGGACACCATATATTTT
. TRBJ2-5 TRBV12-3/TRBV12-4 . CASSQGRRETQYF TGTGCCAGCAGCCAGGGTCGACGGGAGACCCAGTACTTC
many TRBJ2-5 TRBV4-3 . CASSQVVGETQYF TGCGCCAGCAGCCAAGTGGTTGGAGAGACCCAGTACTTC
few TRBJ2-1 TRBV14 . CASSQDRYTTQFF TGTGCCAGCAGCCAAGATCGTTATACAACTCAGTTCTTC
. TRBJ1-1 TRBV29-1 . CSVERGSGTEAFF TGCAGCGTTGAGAGGGGAAGTGGGACTGAAGCTTTCTTT
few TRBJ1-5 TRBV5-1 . CASSLATNQPQHF TGCGCCAGCAGCTTGGCGACAAATCAGCCCCAGCATTTT
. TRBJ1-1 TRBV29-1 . CSVMTGNTEAFF TGCAGCGTCATGACAGGGAACACTGAAGCTTTCTTT
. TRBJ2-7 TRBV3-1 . CASSQEWGTEQYF TGTGCCAGCAGCCAAGAGTGGGGAACCGAGCAGTACTTC
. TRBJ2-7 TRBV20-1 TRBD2 CSARDQREFAYEQYF TGCAGTGCTAGAGATCAGCGGGAGTTCGCCTACGAGCAGTACTTC
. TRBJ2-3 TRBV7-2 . CASSFRDAGTDTQYF TGTGCCAGCAGCTTTCGGGACGCGGGAACAGATACGCAGTATTTT
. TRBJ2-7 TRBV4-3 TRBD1 CASSQDRGTGIYEQYF TGCGCCAGCAGCCAAGATCGGGGGACAGGGATCTACGAGCAGTACTTC
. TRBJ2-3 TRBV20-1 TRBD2 CSARGLAGVTQYF TGCAGTGCTAGGGGACTAGCGGGGGTTACGCAGTATTTT
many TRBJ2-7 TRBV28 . CASSRLYEQYF TGTGCCAGCAGTCGTCTTTACGAGCAGTACTTC
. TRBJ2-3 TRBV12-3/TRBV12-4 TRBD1 CASSFTGGGSDTQYF TGTGCCAGCAGTTTTACAGGGGGCGGGTCAGATACGCAGTATTTT
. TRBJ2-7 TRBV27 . CASSFSDYHEQYF TGTGCCAGCAGTTTTTCCGATTACCACGAGCAGTACTTC
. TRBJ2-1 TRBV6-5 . CASSYRRLEGNEQFF TGTGCCAGCAGTTACCGACGACTAGAGGGCAATGAGCAGTTCTTC
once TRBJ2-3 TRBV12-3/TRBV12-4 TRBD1 CASSGQALSTDTQYF TGTGCCAGCAGCGGACAGGCCTTAAGCACAGATACGCAGTATTTT
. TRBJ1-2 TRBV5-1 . CASSVQGKGGGYTF TGCGCCAGCAGCGTCCAGGGAAAGGGCGGAGGCTACACCTTC
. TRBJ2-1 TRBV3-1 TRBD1 CASSPMDRAGEQFF TGTGCCAGCAGCCCGATGGACAGGGCGGGGGAGCAGTTCTTC
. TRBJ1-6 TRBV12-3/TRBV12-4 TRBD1 CASRQGALYNSPLHF TGTGCCAGCAGACAGGGGGCGCTCTATAATTCACCCCTCCACTTT